Following are 22 T cell receptor beta chains from one sample sequenced in a study of blood T cell repertoires in COVID-19. The protocol was immunoSEQ multiplex PCR, while the TCRdb copy is restricted to in-frame clones and leaves out a portion. The sample has over 250,000 clones; around four fifths are singletons. The sample comprised peripheral blood. All receptors come from a woman aged 45-59 years who had recovered from COVID-19.

The genes are TRBV9 and TRBJ2-3, with TRBD1 matching over 7 bases. CDR1 and CDR2 from the germline V gene are SGDLS and YYNGEE. The CDR3 extends over 16 amino acids. V lost 3 bases and J lost 6; bases outside the gene matches: 13. CDR3 loop: CASSAGGQVGADTQYF. In DNA form, the CDR3 reads TGTGCCAGCAGCGCCGGTGGACAGGTCGGGGCGGATACGCAGTATTTT.

This clone was seen a few times. The V gene is TRBV10-1, the J gene TRBJ2-1; 9 bases match TRBD2. Looked up from germline, CDR1 is WNHNN and CDR2 is SYGVQD (reference sequence). This CDR3 region has 18 residues. V gave up 2 bases and J gave up 8 bases; unmatched junction bases: 16. The CDR3 reads CASSEPRSLAGNRHEQFF. CDR3 coding DNA: TGCGCCAGCAGTGAGCCTCGATCTCTAGCGGGGAACCGGCATGAGCAGTTCTTC.

DNA for the CDR3: TGTGCCAGCAGTTCCGCTGGACAGGGCAACTATGGCTACACCTTC. Protein product: CASSSAGQGNYGYTF. The rearrangement joins TRBV28 to TRBJ1-2; 8 bases agree with TRBD1. The V and J ends lost 4 bases and 2 bases, in that order; junction bases with no gene match: 6. The CDR3 has 15 residues. Looked up from germline, CDR1 is MDHEN and CDR2 is SYDVKM.

This clone has just a few counts. This rearrangement joins TRBV9 to TRBJ1-5; 8 bases agree with TRBD1. CDR3 size: 14 residues. Germline CDR1 and CDR2: SGDLS and YYNGEE. With 3 bases clipped from V and 7 bases from J, the junction kept 6 bases outside the gene matches. The CDR3 sequence: CASSDSRGLQPQHF. CDR3 bases: TGTGCCAGCAGCGATAGCAGGGGGCTGCAGCCCCAGCATTTT.

This clone appeared once. This chain uses TRBV23-1 with TRBJ1-1, with D unclear. TRBV23-1 is an ORF, and what it does is uncertain. The CDR3 totals 14 residues. V lost 8 bases, J lost 1 base, and 14 bases lay in between. DNA of the CDR3: TGCGCCAGCCCCCAAGGAGCTACGAACACTGAAGCTTTCTTT. Its translation: CASPQGATNTEAFF.

The J gene is TRBJ1-6, the V gene TRBV7-7; TRBD1 agrees at 7 bases. J was trimmed by 6 bases and V by 5 bases; bases with no gene match: 13. This CDR3 comprises 17 residues. CDR1 and CDR2 (germline): SSHAT, FNYEAQ (reference sequence). CDR3 region: CASSPLLTGSPNSPLHF. Written as DNA, the CDR3 is TGTGCCAGCAGCCCCCTTCTGACAGGGAGTCCTAATTCACCCCTCCACTTT.

The chain employs TRBV6-5 and TRBJ2-4, with D perhaps TRBD2 (6 bases). With 4 bases removed from V and 0 bases from J, the gap between germline ends came to 10 bases. The CDR3 extends over 15 amino acids. Germline assignment: CDR1 MNHEY and CDR2 SVGAGI. CDR3 sequence: CASSSSELAKNIQYF. The CDR3 coding sequence is TGTGCCAGCAGTTCTAGCGAACTAGCCAAAAACATTCAGTACTTC.

This chain connects TRBV19 to TRBJ1-4; TRBD1 is a possible D gene (5 bases). The CDR3 length is 14 residues. Between the trimmed V and J ends, which lost 8 bases and 4 bases, there was a span of 14 bases. Germline CDR1 and CDR2: LNHDA and SQIVND (reference sequence). DNA for the CDR3: TGTGCCAGTTCGCCTTGGGGGGTTAATGAAAAACTGTTTTTT. Translating it yields CASSPWGVNEKLFF.

As regards this clone: One end of the junction is discordant with germline, which a read error may explain. J is TRBJ1-2 and V is TRBV3-1 (or the pseudogene TRBV3-2), with a tentative D call TRBD1 (6 bases). This CDR3 comprises 11 residues. Per germline, CDR1 LGHDT and CDR2 YNNKEL (reference sequence). Here the CDR3 reads CASDSSGTLIF. CDR3 nucleotide sequence: TGTGCCAGTGATTCCTCGGGGACACTTATTTTC.

The CDR3 region has the DNA TGTGCCTGGAGTCGTAGCGGAAGCCTACGGGAGCAGTACTTC. Protein sequence: CAWSRSGSLREQYF. The rearrangement joins TRBV30 to TRBJ2-7, with a possible D match to TRBD2 (6 bases). Deletions cut 2 bases from V and 7 bases from J, with 18 bases between. Germline V gene sequence: CDR1 GTSNPN, CDR2 SVGIG (reference sequence). The CDR3 sequence is 14 residues long.

This clone appeared a few times. The chain is built from TRBV28 and TRBJ2-1; D is possibly TRBD2 (5 bases). Germline V gene lookup returns CDR1 MDHEN and CDR2 SYDVKM. Deletions cut 5 bases from V and 5 bases from J, with 13 bases between. This CDR3 region has 14 residues. The CDR3 protein is CASSPWRLNNEQFF. The CDR3 nucleotides read TGTGCCAGCAGTCCTTGGAGACTAAACAATGAGCAGTTCTTC.

Only one count was recorded for this clone. The chain uses TRBV10-1 and TRBJ2-1; TRBD1 matches at 10 bases. The CDR3 consists of 16 residues. V gave up 6 bases and J gave up 6 bases; unmatched junction bases: 11. The germline gives CDR1 WNHNN, CDR2 SYGVQD (reference sequence). For the CDR3, the DNA is TGCGCCAGCAGGCGATACCCGGGACAGGGGATCAATGAGCAGTTCTTC. Residues: CASRRYPGQGINEQFF.

This chain joins TRBV7-9 and TRBJ2-5; 8 nucleotides line up with TRBD1. CDR1 is SEHNR and CDR2 is FQNEAQ in the germline V gene (reference sequence). V lost 3 bases and J lost 5; bases outside the gene matches: 2. CDR3 length: 13 residues. CDR3 loop: CASSFQGAETQYF. CDR3 sequence (DNA): TGTGCCAGCAGCTTTCAGGGGGCCGAGACCCAGTACTTC.

This rearrangement joins TRBV7-9 to TRBJ2-1; 9 bases align to TRBD2. The germline CDR1 and CDR2 sequences are SEHNR and FQNEAQ (reference sequence). The CDR3 covers 14 residues. Trimming cost V 3 bases and J 5 bases; bases outside gene matches: 2. This chain's CDR3 is CASSFSGSNNEQFF. The CDR3 coding sequence is TGTGCCAGCAGCTTTAGCGGGAGCAACAATGAGCAGTTCTTC.

This clone was observed a handful of times. The rearrangement joins TRBV11-3 to TRBJ2-2, with TRBD1 as a possible D gene (6 bases). In germline, CDR1 is SGHNT, CDR2 YENEEA. This CDR3 comprises 16 residues. The V and J ends lost 6 bases and 2 bases respectively, with 16 bases between them. The CDR3 here is CASRPNRERNTGELFF. In DNA form, the CDR3 reads TGTGCCAGCAGACCTAACAGGGAAAGAAACACCGGGGAGCTGTTTTTT.

The V and J genes are TRBV9 and TRBJ1-6, with D maybe TRBD1 (5 bases). The ends were cut back, 0 bases at V and 5 bases at J, with 6 bases in the middle. The CDR3 has 14 amino acids. Germline V gene data show CDR1 as SGDLS and CDR2 as YYNGEE. The CDR3 nucleotides are TGTGCCAGCAGCGTAGGACAGAATAATTCACCCCTCCACTTT. This translates into CASSVGQNNSPLHF.

This clone was counted a single time. The chain joins TRBV19 to TRBJ2-2, with D hard to call. The CDR3 runs 11 residues. V lost 9 bases and J lost 5, with 7 bases in between. In germline, CDR1 is LNHDA, CDR2 SQIVND (reference sequence). CDR3 loop: CASRWTGELFF. Written as DNA, the CDR3 is TGTGCCAGCAGGTGGACCGGGGAGCTGTTTTTT. The full variable domain, completed using reference TRBV19 and TRBJ2-2, is DGGITQSPKYLFRKEGQNVTLSCEQNLNHDAMYWYRQDPGQGLRLIYYSQIVNDFQKGDIAEGYSVSREKKESFPLTVTSAQKNPTAFYLCASRWTGELFFGEGSRLTVL.

The chain recombines TRBV5-1 with TRBJ2-2; 8 nucleotides align to TRBD2. Germline V gene sequence: CDR1 SGHRS, CDR2 YFSETQ. Unmatched junction bases numbered 8, after V lost 6 bases and J lost 4 bases. The CDR3 covers 15 residues. This CDR3 reads CASNKREFGTGELFF. Written as DNA, the CDR3 is TGCGCCAGCAACAAGCGGGAGTTTGGCACCGGGGAGCTGTTTTTT.

This rearrangement joins TRBV19 to TRBJ2-3, with D maybe TRBD1 (6 bases). V dropped 2 bases and J dropped 2 bases, with 14 bases sitting between them. This CDR3 contains 16 residues. Per the germline V gene, CDR1 is LNHDA and CDR2 is SQIVND (reference sequence). The CDR3 nucleotides read TGTGCCAGTAGTATATGGGGCCAGGGGCCCACAGATACGCAGTATTTT. It encodes CASSIWGQGPTDTQYF.

The chain combines TRBV28 with TRBJ1-5, with TRBD1 identical over 9 bases. CDR1 MDHEN and CDR2 SYDVKM come from the germline V gene. The CDR3 is 16 amino acids. V lost 3 bases, J lost 4 bases, and 7 bases stayed unmatched. CDR3 in DNA: TGTGCCAGCAGTTTTAGGGCACAGGGGGCTAATCAGCCCCAGCATTTT. It encodes CASSFRAQGANQPQHF.

The chain joins TRBV6-5 to TRBJ2-7, with D possibly being TRBD1 (6 bases). This CDR3 has 14 amino acids. V lost 6 bases and J lost 4, with 16 bases in between. Germline V CDR1 and CDR2: MNHEY, SVGAGI. The DNA of the CDR3 is TGTGCCAGCAGACCAGGGGTCTGGTCTTACGAGCAGTACTTC. Amino acid sequence: CASRPGVWSYEQYF.

J is TRBJ1-5 and V is TRBV5-8; D uncertain. CDR3 length: 15 residues. V was cut by 4 bases and J by 4 bases, with 15 bases left in between. Germline CDR1 and CDR2: SGHTS and YDEGEE. The CDR3 sequence is CASSPSGELNQPQHF. CDR3 in DNA: TGTGCCAGCAGCCCAAGCGGGGAGTTGAATCAGCCCCAGCATTTT.